A selection of T cell receptor beta chains follows, all from one sample in a study of technical replicates of blood from several donors. Here immunoSEQ multiplex PCR was the method, and the copy in TCRdb shows in-frame clones only, minus some. The data hold 50,000 or so clones, with 92% observed a single time. Sequencing was performed on PBMCs. The receptors originated from a human donor in good health. Some clones in this sample may be carry-over from other donors' samples. Both conserved end residues are part of each CDR3. The D gene is left open where the match is weak. Clone size, where shown, is once, few, many, or a class for clones that have expanded.

few	TRBD2	TRBV4-3	TRBJ2-7	TGCGCCAGCAGCCAAGATAGCGGGAGGGCCTCCGACGAGCAGTACTTC	CASSQDSGRASDEQYF
NA	NA	TRBV7-8	TRBJ2-7	TGTGCCAGCAGCTTAAGGCGGGAAAGCTCCTACGAGCAGTACTTC	CASSLRRESSYEQYF
NA	TRBD2	TRBV4-1	TRBJ2-1	TGCGCCAGCAGCCGGACTAGCGGGGGATTGGGCAATGAGCAGTTCTTC	CASSRTSGGLGNEQFF
NA	TRBD1	TRBV7-2	TRBJ1-2	TGTGCCAGCAGCTCAGGAGACAGGGGCCGGGGCTACACCTTC	CASSSGDRGRGYTF
few	NA	TRBV10-2	TRBJ1-4	TGCGCCAGCAGTGAGCCAGCCGGGACATACGGTGAAAAACTGTTTTTT	CASSEPAGTYGEKLFF
NA	TRBD1	TRBV5-6	TRBJ1-2	TGTGCCAGCAGACACGGGACAGGACCGTATTATGGCTACACCTTC	CASRHGTGPYYGYTF
NA	NA	TRBV4-1	TRBJ1-4	TGCGCCAGCAGCCAAGGGGCCGCTCGAACCTCCGTGGGCGAAAAACTGTTTTTT	CASSQGAARTSVGEKLFF
NA	NA	TRBV6-5	TRBJ2-7	TGTGCCAGCAGGCGCAGGGTCCCCGACTACGAGCAGTACTTC	CASRRRVPDYEQYF
NA	TRBD2	TRBV29-1	TRBJ2-5	TGCAGCGTTGAAAGACTAGCGGGAGAGACCCAGTACTTC	CSVERLAGETQYF
NA	NA	TRBV6-6	TRBJ1-4	TGTGCCAGCAGCGGGAATGAAAAACTGTTTTTT	CASSGNEKLFF
NA	TRBD2	TRBV30	TRBJ2-7	TGTGCCTGGAGACCAGGACTAGCGGGAGCCTACGAGCAGTACTTC	CAWRPGLAGAYEQYF